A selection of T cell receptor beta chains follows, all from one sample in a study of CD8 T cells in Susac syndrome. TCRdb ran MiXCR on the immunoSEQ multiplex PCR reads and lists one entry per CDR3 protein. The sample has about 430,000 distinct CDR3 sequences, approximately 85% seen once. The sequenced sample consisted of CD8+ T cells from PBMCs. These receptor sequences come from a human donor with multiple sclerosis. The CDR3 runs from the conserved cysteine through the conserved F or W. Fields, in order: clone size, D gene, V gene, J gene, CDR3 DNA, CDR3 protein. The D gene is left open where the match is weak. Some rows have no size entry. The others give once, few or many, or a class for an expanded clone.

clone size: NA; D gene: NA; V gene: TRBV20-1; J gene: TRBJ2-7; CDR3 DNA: TGCAGTGCTCCGGGGGTGGAGGCCTACGAGCAGTACTTC; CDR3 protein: CSAPGVEAYEQYF
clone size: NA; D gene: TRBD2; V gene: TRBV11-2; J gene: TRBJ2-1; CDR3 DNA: TGTGCCAGCAGCTCCTCTCTGACTAGCGATGAGCAGTTCTTC; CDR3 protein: CASSSSLTSDEQFF
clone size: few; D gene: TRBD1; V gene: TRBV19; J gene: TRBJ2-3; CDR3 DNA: TGTGCCAGTACCACCATGGTTGACAGGGGAAACGGGGGAGATACGCAGTATTTT; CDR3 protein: CASTTMVDRGNGGDTQYF
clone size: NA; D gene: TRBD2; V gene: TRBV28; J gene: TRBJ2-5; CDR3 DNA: TGTGCCAGCAGTGACAATCCCACTAGCGCGGAAGAGACCCAGTACTTC; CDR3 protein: CASSDNPTSAEETQYF
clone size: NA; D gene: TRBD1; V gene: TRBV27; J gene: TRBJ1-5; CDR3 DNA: TGTGCCAGCAGCCCTATCACAGGGGGCATGGGTGAGCCCCAGCATTTT; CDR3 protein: CASSPITGGMGEPQHF
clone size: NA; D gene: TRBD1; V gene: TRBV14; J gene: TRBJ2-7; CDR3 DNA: TGTGCCAGCAGCCAAGGGTCAGGGGGCTACGAGCAGTACTTC; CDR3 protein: CASSQGSGGYEQYF
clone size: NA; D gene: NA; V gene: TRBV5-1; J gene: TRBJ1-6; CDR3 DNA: TGCGCCAGCAGCTTGGGTATTTGGGGGTTAGAGAAAAATTCACCCCTCCACTTT; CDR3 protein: CASSLGIWGLEKNSPLHF
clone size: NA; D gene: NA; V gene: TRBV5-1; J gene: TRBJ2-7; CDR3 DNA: TGCGCCAGCAGCTTGGAATCGATGGACGAGCAGTACTTC; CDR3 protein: CASSLESMDEQYF
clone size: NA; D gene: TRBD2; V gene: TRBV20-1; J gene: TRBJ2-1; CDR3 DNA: TGCAGTGCTAGAGAGCTAGCGGGGTACAATGAGCAGTTCTTC; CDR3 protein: CSARELAGYNEQFF
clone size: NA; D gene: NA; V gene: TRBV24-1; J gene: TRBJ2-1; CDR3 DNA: TGTGCCACCAGTGATTCCTACGGGGCAGGGGCCGACAATGAGCAGTTCTTC; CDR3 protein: CATSDSYGAGADNEQFF
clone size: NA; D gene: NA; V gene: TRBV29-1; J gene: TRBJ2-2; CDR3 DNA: TGCAGCGTTGGGGCAGGGGAAGACGGGGAGCTGTTTTTT; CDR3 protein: CSVGAGEDGELFF
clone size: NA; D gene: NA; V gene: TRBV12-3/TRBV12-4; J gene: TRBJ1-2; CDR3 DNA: TGTGCCAGCAGTTCCGGGCCTGCCGATTCTTATGGCTACACCTTC; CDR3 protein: CASSSGPADSYGYTF
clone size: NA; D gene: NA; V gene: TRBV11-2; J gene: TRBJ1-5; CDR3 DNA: TGTGCCAGCAGCTTAGAACCAGATCAGCCCCAGCATTTT; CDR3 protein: CASSLEPDQPQHF
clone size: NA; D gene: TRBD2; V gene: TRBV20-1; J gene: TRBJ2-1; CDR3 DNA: TGCAGTGCTAGAGTCGGGACTAGCGGTGTGAATGAGCAGTTCTTC; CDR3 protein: CSARVGTSGVNEQFF
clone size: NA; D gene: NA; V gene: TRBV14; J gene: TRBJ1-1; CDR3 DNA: TGTGCCAGCAGCCAAGTAGGGGCAGCGAACACTGAAGCTTTCTTT; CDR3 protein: CASSQVGAANTEAFF
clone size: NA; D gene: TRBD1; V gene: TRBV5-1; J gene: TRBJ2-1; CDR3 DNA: TGCGCCAGCAGCTTGGCCGGCGGACAGGGGGCTTTCGATGAGCAGTTCTTC; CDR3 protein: CASSLAGGQGAFDEQFF